This T cell receptor beta chain is drawn from a study of blood T cells in healthy people across ages. The table lists this clonotype with a few counts. Its antigen is unknown. Combining a sample-barcoded 5' primer with a J-beta primer mix, a second PCR ran for roughly 7 to 12 cycles. TCRdb passed the 5' RACE reads through MiXCR, listing each CDR3 protein once. The sample yields fewer than 2,000,000 distinct CDR3 sequences, about 39% seen once. General observations from the study: A conclusive naive versus antigen-experienced comparison was prevented by the unsorted PBMCs.

There are 12 residues in the CDR3. CDR1 is GTSNPN, CDR2 SVGIG, per germline (reference sequence). V gave up 3 bases and J gave up 5 bases, with 10 bases separating them. Sequencing was done on a sample of blood. This clonotype originated in a human donor in good health. J is TRBJ1-2 and V is TRBV30; D might be TRBD1 (5 bases). CDR3 residues: CAWSDRFYGYTF. CDR3 coding DNA: TGTGCCTGGAGCGACAGATTTTATGGCTACACCTTC.